The present TCR beta chain was sequenced within a study of T cell changes during pregnancy in multiple sclerosis. Sequencing used immunoSEQ multiplex PCR; TCRdb keeps in-frame clones, though not all of them. The table lists about 44,000 clones, 75% to 95% of them singletons. This receptor was identified in a female donor with multiple sclerosis, enrolled in a pregnancy study. The sequencing used CD4+ T cells from peripheral blood mononuclear cells, collected before pregnancy.

The DNA of the CDR3 is TGTGCCAGCAGTATGACAGGGGCTGGCTACACCTTC. This gives the protein CASSMTGAGYTF. The chain uses TRBV27 and TRBJ1-2; 8 positions agree with TRBD1. Germline V lookup: CDR1 MNHEY, CDR2 SMNVEV (reference sequence). J gave up 7 bases and V 5 bases, and 3 bases lay outside the gene matches. There are 12 residues in the CDR3.